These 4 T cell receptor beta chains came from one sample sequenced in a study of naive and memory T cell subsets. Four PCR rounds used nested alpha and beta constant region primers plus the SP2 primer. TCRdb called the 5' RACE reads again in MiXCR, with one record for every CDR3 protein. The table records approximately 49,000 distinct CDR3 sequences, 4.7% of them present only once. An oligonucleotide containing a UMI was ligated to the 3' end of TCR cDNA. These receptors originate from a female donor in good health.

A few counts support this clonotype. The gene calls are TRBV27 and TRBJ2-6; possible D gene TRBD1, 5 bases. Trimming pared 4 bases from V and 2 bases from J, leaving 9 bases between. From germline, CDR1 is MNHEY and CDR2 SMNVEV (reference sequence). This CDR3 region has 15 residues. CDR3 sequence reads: CASSSRVTGANVLTF. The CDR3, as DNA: TGTGCCAGCAGTTCCAGGGTAACTGGGGCCAACGTCCTGACTTTC.

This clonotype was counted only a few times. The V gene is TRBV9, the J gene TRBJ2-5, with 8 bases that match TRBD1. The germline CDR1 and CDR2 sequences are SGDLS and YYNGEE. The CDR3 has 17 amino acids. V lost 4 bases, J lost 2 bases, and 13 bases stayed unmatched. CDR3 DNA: TGTGCCAGCAGCCCCCCCCTTAGACAGGGGACGCAAGAGACCCAGTACTTC. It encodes CASSPPLRQGTQETQYF.

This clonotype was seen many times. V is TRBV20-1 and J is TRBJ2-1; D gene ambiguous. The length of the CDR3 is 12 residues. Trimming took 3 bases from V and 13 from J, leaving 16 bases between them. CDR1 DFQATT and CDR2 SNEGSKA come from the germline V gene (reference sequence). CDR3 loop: CSASILSELQFF. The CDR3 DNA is TGCAGTGCTAGTATATTGTCCGAACTTCAGTTCTTC.

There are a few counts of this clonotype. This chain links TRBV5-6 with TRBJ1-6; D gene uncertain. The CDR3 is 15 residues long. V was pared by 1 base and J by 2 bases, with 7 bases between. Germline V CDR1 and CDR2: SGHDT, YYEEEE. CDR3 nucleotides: TGTGCCAGCAGCTTGTATAGCGCCTATAATTCACCCCTCCACTTT. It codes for CASSLYSAYNSPLHF. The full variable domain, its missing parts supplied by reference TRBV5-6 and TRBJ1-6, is DAGVTQSPTHLIKTRGQQVTLRCSPKSGHDTVSWYQQALGQGPQFIFQYYEEEERQRGNFPDRFSGHQFPNYSSELNVNALLLGDSALYLCASSLYSAYNSPLHFGNGTRLTVT.